This TCR beta chain was captured by sequencing in a study of blood T cell repertoires in COVID-19 (dated by TCRdb to the early 2020s). Regarding the study in general: Collaborator samples came from the United States, Italy and Spain and covered acute and convalescent phases of COVID-19. The material from the prospective study consisted of cDNA or gDNA derived from T cells, B-cell-depleted T cells, or PBMCs. Deeply sampled blood TCRbeta repertoires from subjects exposed to, actively infected with, or recovered from COVID-19 were included in the dataset. The repertoires were released in a freely available public database intended as a resource for research on the immune response to SARS-CoV-2. The samples were drawn from the first 160 participants of the ongoing ImmuneRACE study and from some 1,300 subjects provided by 6 global collaborators. A de-identified subject ID, COVID-19 status, age in years and sex were almost always included in the sample metadata. Where HLA class I and class II types were available, the types were taken from metadata supplied by the sample provider, not from assay-based typing. Findings and caveats that apply to the study as a whole: How much clinical and demographic metadata was included differed by source and by participant, and the metadata was provided uncurated.

The immunoSEQ Assay, a bias-controlled multiplex PCR, was used to amplify TCRbeta CDR3 regions from genomic DNA. As for the authors' bioinformatics: The number of nucleated cells in each sample was estimated by amplification of reference gene primers within the assay. To quantify the absolute abundance of each unique TCRbeta CDR3 rearrangement, sequence reads were collapsed and filtered. Productive Simpson clonality was computed per sample as the square root of Simpson's diversity index over productive rearrangements. TCRdb obtained this table from immuneACCESS and retained in-frame rearrangements with V and J assigned. These tables miss some clones; where compared with another copy, unresolved V genes account for less than half of the shortfall, and the remainder is unexplained. For V, J and clone size, that table is used; D and trimming come from the DNA. In all, the sample holds 400,000 to 450,000 clones, and 80% to 90% of those were seen once. In total, the top ten clones hold approximately 0.92% of the sample.

About this clone: Its antigen is unknown. Per-nucleotide qualities are absent, and no much larger clonotype sits a single base away.

Per the germline V gene, SGHAT is the CDR1 and FQNNGV is the CDR2. V ends up 5 bases short and J 2 bases short, with an unmatched junction base count of 7. The CDR3 measures 15 amino acids from cysteine to phenylalanine. This entry keeps only the CDR3 DNA: 45 bases, framed from base 1. At one collaborating source in Seattle, patients were enrolled during active infection and were followed longitudinally through the course of disease. The collaborating institutions used their own protocols to collect whole blood in K2EDTA tubes. Collaborator samples were shipped for TCRbeta analysis as frozen whole blood, isolated PBMCs, or DNA extracted from either sample type.

Recombination connected TRBV11-2 to TRBJ2-7; 9 bases in the junction line up with TRBD1. The sequence derives from a man aged 18 to 35 with COVID-19, enrolled during active disease. The sample taken for sequencing was peripheral blood. The DNA reads TGTGCCAGCAGCCCCTGGACAGGGGTTCCCTACGAGCAGTACTTC. It codes for CASSPWTGVPYEQYF.